These 15 T cell receptor beta chains originate from one sample sequenced in a study of patients and donors after allogeneic stem cell transplantation. TCRdb re-called the RT-PCR reads with MiXCR, one entry per CDR3 protein. The sample carries about 960,000 distinct CDR3 sequences, roughly 18% recorded once. Sequenced: blood, either unsorted or a sorted T cell fraction (not recorded which). The receptors shown here come from a human donor who was either an allogeneic HSCT recipient or a stem cell or donor lymphocyte infusion donor (not recorded which). It is not recorded whose cells these are; they may come from a transplant donor.

This clonotype was picked up a small number of times. The J gene is TRBJ2-4, the V gene TRBV4-1; 9 bases map to TRBD2. CDR3 length equals 14 residues. V lost 6 bases and J lost 4; bases outside the gene matches: 4. CDR1 is MGHRA and CDR2 is YSYEKL in the germline V gene. CDR3 nucleotide sequence: TGCGCCAGCAGTCAACTAGCGGGTAAAAACATTCAGTACTTC. Translating it yields CASSQLAGKNIQYF.

The rearrangement joins TRBV13 to TRBJ1-1; 8 bases match TRBD1. V lost 5 bases to trimming and J lost 4 bases; unmatched junction nucleotides: 6. The CDR3 consists of 14 residues. Germline V gene data show CDR1 as PRHDT and CDR2 as FYEKMQ (reference sequence). CDR3 nucleotide sequence: TGTGCCAGCAGCGTCAGGGGGCCGGTCACTGAAGCTTTCTTT. This sequence encodes CASSVRGPVTEAFF.

The chain recombines TRBV6-1 with TRBJ2-1, with TRBD2 identical over 9 bases. The CDR3 length is 16 residues. Germline V lookup: CDR1 MNHNS, CDR2 SASEGT. The ends lost 5 bases at V and 2 bases at J; junction bases unmatched: 7. The DNA for the CDR3 is TGTGCCAGCAGTCCTTATGCGGGAGGGCCCTACAATGAGCAGTTCTTC. Protein sequence: CASSPYAGGPYNEQFF.

The chain employs TRBV6-2 or TRBV6-3 and TRBJ2-2; D remains unclear. Germline values: CDR1 MNHEY, CDR2 SVGEGT. Deletions cut 10 bases from V and 2 bases from J, with 5 bases between. This CDR3 has 11 residues. CDR3 protein: CATVNTGELFF. In DNA form, the CDR3 reads TGTGCCACGGTTAACACCGGGGAGCTGTTTTTT.

V and J are TRBV29-1 and TRBJ1-1, with 10 bases lining up with TRBD1. V shed 3 bases, J shed 4 bases, and the junction held 8 bases outside the gene matches. Germline CDR1 is SQVTM and CDR2 is ANQGSEA. The length of the CDR3 is 15 residues. Here the CDR3 reads CSVDVGTGVGTEAFF. DNA of the CDR3: TGCAGCGTTGATGTGGGGACAGGGGTGGGCACTGAAGCTTTCTTT.

The sample holds one count of this clonotype. This could be a read error, since a much larger clone is one nucleotide away. The rearrangement links TRBV2 to TRBJ2-7; TRBD1 matches 8 bases. This CDR3 has 14 residues. From germline, CDR1 is SNHLY and CDR2 FYNNEI. V shed 6 bases and J 5 bases; nucleotides not matched to a gene: 9. The CDR3 loop is CASSSPGQAHEQYF. For the CDR3, the DNA is TGTGCCAGCAGCTCCCCGGGACAGGCCCACGAGCAGTACTTC.

The rearrangement links TRBV10-2 to TRBJ2-7; TRBD1 matches 12 bases. V dropped 6 bases and J dropped 6; count of bases not matched to a gene: 12. This CDR3 comprises 16 residues. Germline V gene data show CDR1 as WSHSY and CDR2 as SAAADI. CDR3 loop: CASREPYRDRGPEQYF. In nucleotides, the CDR3 is TGCGCCAGCAGGGAACCGTACCGGGACAGGGGGCCCGAGCAGTACTTC.

The rearrangement uses TRBV12-3 or TRBV12-4 and TRBJ2-7; a possible D gene is TRBD1 (5 bases). Trimming removed 1 base at V and 2 bases at J, with 12 bases between. This CDR3 spans 15 amino acids. This CDR3 reads CASSLGQLIAYEQYF. DNA for the CDR3: TGTGCCAGCAGTTTAGGACAGTTAATAGCCTACGAGCAGTACTTC.

This clonotype was detected many times. The chain couples TRBV5-1 to TRBJ2-7; the D is unclear. CDR3 length equals 12 residues. The germline V gene has CDR1 SGHRS and CDR2 YFSETQ. V was pared by 0 bases and J by 6 bases, with 7 bases between. The CDR3 DNA sequence: TGCGCCAGCAGCTTGGATGGTCTCGAGCAGTACTTC. Amino acid sequence: CASSLDGLEQYF.

The chain has TRBV19 and TRBJ2-3, with D perhaps TRBD2 (6 bases). Germline lookup yields CDR1 LNHDA and CDR2 SQIVND (reference sequence). The CDR3 spans 15 residues. The V and J ends lost 5 bases and 0 bases respectively, with 12 bases between them. The CDR3 here is CASSWTTQSTDTQYF. CDR3 coding DNA: TGTGCCAGTAGTTGGACTACGCAAAGCACAGATACGCAGTATTTT.

The rearrangement joins TRBV4-2 to TRBJ1-1; TRBD1 matches at 8 bases. The CDR3 is made up of 18 amino acids. The V segment lost 0 bases and the J segment 8 bases; nucleotides outside the gene matches: 17. Germline lookup yields CDR1 LGHNA and CDR2 YNFKEQ. The CDR3 region is CASSQDAGQVGGGAEAFF. In nucleotides, the CDR3 is TGTGCCAGCAGCCAAGACGCGGGACAGGTAGGCGGTGGGGCCGAAGCTTTCTTT.

This chain uses TRBV20-1 with TRBJ2-5; the match to TRBD1 covers 7 bases. This CDR3 is 15 amino acids long. Germline CDR1 reads DFQATT; CDR2 reads SNEGSKA (reference sequence). Trimming at V came to 2 bases and at J to 1 base, leaving 7 bases not matched to a gene. The CDR3 here is CSARMRTGLQETQYF. Here the CDR3 DNA reads TGCAGTGCTAGAATGAGGACAGGTCTCCAAGAGACCCAGTACTTC.

This clonotype was counted between two and nine times. V usage is TRBV10-3 and J usage is TRBJ1-1, with D unresolved. Germline CDR1 ENHRY, CDR2 SYGVKD. Trimming removed 0 bases at V and 1 base at J, with 9 bases between. The length of the CDR3 is 15 residues. The CDR3 DNA sequence: TGTGCCATCAGTGAGTCGGACGGAAAGAACACTGAAGCTTTCTTT. Translated, it gives CAISESDGKNTEAFF.

This clonotype has at least ten counts. The V call is TRBV5-1, the J call TRBJ2-4, with 8 bases identical to TRBD1. The CDR3 is 16 amino acids. Germline CDR1 reads SGHRS; CDR2 reads YFSETQ. V was clipped by 4 bases and J by 0 bases; unmatched bases: 6. The CDR3 spells CASSLGQALAKNIQYF. The CDR3 DNA follows: TGCGCCAGCAGCCTGGGACAGGCACTAGCCAAAAACATTCAGTACTTC.

The chain joins TRBV7-8 to TRBJ2-1; TRBD2 aligns across 12 bases. Germline V gives CDR1 SGHVS, CDR2 FQNEAQ. The CDR3 spans 16 residues. Germline trimming cut 3 bases from V and 8 bases from J; bases unmatched to any gene: 8. The CDR3: CASSFLAGGPSDEQFF. The CDR3 bases are TGTGCCAGCAGCTTTCTAGCGGGAGGGCCCTCGGATGAGCAGTTCTTC.